The clone carrying this T cell receptor beta chain is labeled as large. Its specificity is not known. The V and J ends lost 6 bases and 3 bases, in that order; junction bases with no gene match: 11. CDR1 and CDR2 from the germline V gene are DFQATT and SNEGSKA (reference sequence). CDR3 length: 15 residues. This sample was included in a study of type 1 regulatory T cells. As for the study in general: T-allo10 is an in vitro-generated, Tr1-enriched CD4 T cell product specific for alloantigen. Study-level points and caveats: Type 1 regulatory T cells had a more restricted TCR repertoire than non-type 1 regulatory T cells.

TCRdb recomputed calls from the reads with MiXCR, one row per CDR3 protein. The table includes tens of thousands of distinct CDR3 sequences, 20% detected once. This TCR was sampled from a human donor in good health. The sample was cultured type 1 regulatory T (Tr1) cells, either the whole culture or a sorted fraction (not recorded which). This chain connects TRBV20-1 to TRBJ2-1, with 7 nucleotides matching TRBD2. The CDR3: CSAREAASGYNEQFF. CDR3 coding DNA: TGCAGTGCCCGAGAGGCGGCTAGCGGCTACAATGAGCAGTTCTTC.